This T cell receptor beta chain appears in the sequencing data of a study of T cell clonotyping in hematopoietic cell transplantation. At the level of the study: Cytoreduction preceded collection of pretransplant recipient samples. Whole-study findings and limits: Higher Inverse Simpson Index values in graft donor and pretransplant recipient predicted broader posttransplant TCR diversity.

Produced via immunoSEQ multiplex PCR; TCRdb's table is partial and in-frame only. The profile shows approximately 80,000 clones, roughly 95% of them singletons. In the case of this clone: Antigen unknown.

The V gene's germline CDR1 is SNHLY and CDR2 FYNNEI. Trimming shortened V by 2 bases and J by 7 bases, and 14 bases separated the two germline ends. The CDR3 loop spans 14 amino acids. Time point in this sample: recipient sample about 28 days before transplant, after cytoreduction. Blood collection times were about day -28 and days 30, 100, 180 posttransplant. The origin of this receptor is a woman between 45 and 65 years old with acute myeloid leukemia. Some clones in this sample may be carry-over from other donors' samples. The source was peripheral blood mononuclear cells, collected before stem cell transplant. The genes are TRBV2 and TRBJ1-2, with D unclear. The CDR3 reads CASSEYGPSGGYTF. In nucleotides, the CDR3 is TGTGCCAGCAGTGAATACGGGCCCTCCGGTGGCTACACCTTC.